Sequencing of this T cell receptor (beta chain) was carried out in a study of cytomegalovirus exposure and HLA in healthy donors. Study-wide findings and caveats: Among donors in an Asian-associated ancestry cluster, a later analysis reportedly found fewer N-insertions than the roughly 700-donor mean. In a later analysis, V- and J-gene trimming of beta chains associated with a DCLRE1C missense variant, replicated independently. The study recorded about 160 TCR beta chains that were cytomegalovirus-associated.

As for this clone: Its antigen is still unknown.

Primers included in the PCR were 60 Vbeta and 13 Jbeta primers. Generated by immunoSEQ multiplex PCR, the TCRdb table keeps only in-frame clones and is missing some. The data show more than 80,000 clones, with about 75% seen just once and roughly 2.5% held by the top ten. The germline V gene has CDR1 SGHDT and CDR2 YYEEEE. The V and J ends lost 5 bases and 9 bases respectively, with 15 bases between them. The CDR3 is 14 residues long. This sequence joins TRBV5-6 and TRBJ1-6; D is perhaps TRBD1 (5 bases). Sequencing input: PBMCs. The TCR sequence derives from a man aged 40-55 years in good health and CMV-seronegative. The CDR3 nucleotides are TGTGCCAGCAGACAGGACGCCCAGGGTTCACCCCTCCACTTT. It translates to CASRQDAQGSPLHF.